What follows describes a single T cell receptor (beta chain). V trimming: 1 base; J trimming: 4 bases; junction bases outside the gene matches: 8. The CDR3 runs to 17 residues. Germline V gene data show CDR1 as LGHNA and CDR2 as YSLEER. Method: immunoSEQ multiplex PCR; TCRdb's copy keeps in-frame clones and lacks some. The sample yields roughly 6,000 clones, around 80% seen once. This sample is drawn from a study of chemoradiotherapy in HPV16-positive cancers. This clonotype originated in a human donor with HPV-associated anogenital cancer. The chain joins TRBV4-3 to TRBJ2-1; 9 bases fit TRBD2. This material consisted of tumor tissue, taken from a patient who underwent chemoradiotherapy. This CDR3 reads CASSQGTGTSSYNEQFF. CDR3 sequence (DNA): TGCGCCAGCAGCCAAGGGACCGGGACTAGCAGTTACAATGAGCAGTTCTTC.